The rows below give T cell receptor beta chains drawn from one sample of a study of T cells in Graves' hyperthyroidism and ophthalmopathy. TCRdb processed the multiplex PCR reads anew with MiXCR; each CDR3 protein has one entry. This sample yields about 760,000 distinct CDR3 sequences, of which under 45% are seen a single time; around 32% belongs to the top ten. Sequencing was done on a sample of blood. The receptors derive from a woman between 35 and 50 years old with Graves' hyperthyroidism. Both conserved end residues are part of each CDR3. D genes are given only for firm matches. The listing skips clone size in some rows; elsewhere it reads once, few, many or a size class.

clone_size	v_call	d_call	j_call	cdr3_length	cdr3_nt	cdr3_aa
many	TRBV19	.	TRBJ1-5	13	TGTGCCAGCAGCCCCAATAGCAATCAGCCCCAGCATTTT	CASSPNSNQPQHF
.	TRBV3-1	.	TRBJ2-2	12	TGTGCCAGCAGCCTACACACCGGGGAGCTGTTTTTT	CASSLHTGELFF
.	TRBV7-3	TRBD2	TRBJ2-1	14	TGTGCCAGCAGCCGCGGGGGGGCCGACAATGAGCAGTTCTTC	CASSRGGADNEQFF
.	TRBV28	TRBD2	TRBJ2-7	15	TGTGCCAGCAGTTTATCGGCGGGAGGCACCTACGAGCAGTACTTC	CASSLSAGGTYEQYF
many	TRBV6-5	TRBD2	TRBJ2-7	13	TGTGCCAGCAGTTACCAGACTAGCGGTGAGCAGTACTTC	CASSYQTSGEQYF
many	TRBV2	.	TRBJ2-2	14	TGTGCCAGCAAGAGGAGGGTCGGGACCGGGGAGCTGTTTTTT	CASKRRVGTGELFF
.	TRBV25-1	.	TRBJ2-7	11	TGTGCCGGCCCAGGGTACAATGAGCAGTACTTC	CAGPGYNEQYF
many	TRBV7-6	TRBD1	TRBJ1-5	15	TGTGCCAGCAGCTTAGATGACAGGGAAAATCAGCCCCAGCATTTT	CASSLDDRENQPQHF
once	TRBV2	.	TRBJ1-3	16	TGTGTCAGCAGTCTACACATTTCGGCAGGGTCGTACACCATATATTTT	CVSSLHISAGSYTIYF
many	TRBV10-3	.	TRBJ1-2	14	TGTGCCATCAGTGTAGACCAGGGTTTTAATGGCTACACCTTC	CAISVDQGFNGYTF
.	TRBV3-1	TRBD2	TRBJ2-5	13	TGTGCCAGCAGCCAAGAAGCGGGGGGGCCCACGTACTTC	CASSQEAGGPTYF
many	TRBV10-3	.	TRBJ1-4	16	TGTGCCATCAGTGAAGGGGGGAGATTGGGTAATGAAAAACTGTTTTTT	CAISEGGRLGNEKLFF
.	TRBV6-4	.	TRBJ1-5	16	TGTGCCAGCAGTAATGCCGACAGGCCCCGCAATCAGCCCCAGCATTTT	CASSNADRPRNQPQHF
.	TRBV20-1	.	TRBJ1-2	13	TGCAGTGCTAGCGGGAAACTAGGCTATGGCTACACCTTC	CSASGKLGYGYTF
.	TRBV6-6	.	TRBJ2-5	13	TGTGCCAGCAGACCAGGGGGGAATCAGCCCCAGTACTTC	CASRPGGNQPQYF